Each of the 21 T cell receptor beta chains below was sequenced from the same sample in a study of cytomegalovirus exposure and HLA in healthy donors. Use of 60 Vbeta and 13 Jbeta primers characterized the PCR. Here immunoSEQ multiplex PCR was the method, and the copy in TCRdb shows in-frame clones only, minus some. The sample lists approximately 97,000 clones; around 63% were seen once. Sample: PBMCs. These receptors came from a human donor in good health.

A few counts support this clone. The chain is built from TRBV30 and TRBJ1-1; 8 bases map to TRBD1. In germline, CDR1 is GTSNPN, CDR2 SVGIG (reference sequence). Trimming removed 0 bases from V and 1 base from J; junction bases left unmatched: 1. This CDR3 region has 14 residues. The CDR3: CAWSVGQGNTEAFF. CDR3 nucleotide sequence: TGTGCCTGGAGTGTAGGACAGGGGAACACTGAAGCTTTCTTT.

The CDR3 protein is CAWSVRGLPSYNEQFF. CDR3 in DNA: TGTGCCTGGAGTGTACGGGGACTTCCCTCCTACAATGAGCAGTTCTTC. The chain recombines TRBV30 with TRBJ2-1; D perhaps matches TRBD2 (6 bases). The germline V gene has CDR1 GTSNPN and CDR2 SVGIG (reference sequence). The CDR3 is made up of 16 amino acids. Trimming stripped 0 bases from V and 0 bases from J, with 12 bases between.

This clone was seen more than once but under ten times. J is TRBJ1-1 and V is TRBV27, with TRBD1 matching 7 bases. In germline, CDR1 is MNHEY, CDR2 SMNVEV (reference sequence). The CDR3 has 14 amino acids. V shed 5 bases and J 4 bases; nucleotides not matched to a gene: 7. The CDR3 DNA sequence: TGTGCCAGCAGTCCTAGAACAGGGGTCACTGAAGCTTTCTTT. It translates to CASSPRTGVTEAFF.

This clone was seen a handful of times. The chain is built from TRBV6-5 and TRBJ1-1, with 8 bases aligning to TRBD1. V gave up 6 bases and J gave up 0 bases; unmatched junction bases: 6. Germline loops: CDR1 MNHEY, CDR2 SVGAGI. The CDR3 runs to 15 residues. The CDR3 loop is CASRLGQVLNTEAFF. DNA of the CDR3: TGTGCCAGCAGGTTGGGACAGGTCTTGAACACTGAAGCTTTCTTT.

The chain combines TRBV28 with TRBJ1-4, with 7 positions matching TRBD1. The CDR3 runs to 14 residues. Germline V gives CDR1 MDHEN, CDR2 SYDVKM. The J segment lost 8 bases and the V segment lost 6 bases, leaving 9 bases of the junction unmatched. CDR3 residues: CASSTLAGGEKLFF. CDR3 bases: TGTGCCAGCAGCACCCTGGCAGGGGGGGAAAAACTGTTTTTT.

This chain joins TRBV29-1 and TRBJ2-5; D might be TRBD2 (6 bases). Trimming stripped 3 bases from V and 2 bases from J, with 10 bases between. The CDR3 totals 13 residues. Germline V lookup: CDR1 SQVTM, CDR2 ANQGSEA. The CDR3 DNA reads TGCAGCGTTGAGGGGACTCCACAAGAGACCCAGTACTTC. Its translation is CSVEGTPQETQYF. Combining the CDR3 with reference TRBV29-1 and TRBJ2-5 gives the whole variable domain SAVISQKPSRDICQRGTSLTIQCQVDSQVTMMFWYRQQPGQSLTLIATANQGSEATYESGFVIDKFPISRPNLTFSTLTVSNMSPEDSSIYLCSVEGTPQETQYFGPGTRLLVL.

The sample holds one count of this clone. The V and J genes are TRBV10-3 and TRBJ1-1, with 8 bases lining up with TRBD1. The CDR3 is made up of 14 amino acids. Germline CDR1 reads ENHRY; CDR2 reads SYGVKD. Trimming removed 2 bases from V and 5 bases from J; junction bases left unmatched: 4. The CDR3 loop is CAISEAQGGTEAFF. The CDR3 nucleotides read TGTGCCATCAGTGAGGCACAGGGGGGGACTGAAGCTTTCTTT.

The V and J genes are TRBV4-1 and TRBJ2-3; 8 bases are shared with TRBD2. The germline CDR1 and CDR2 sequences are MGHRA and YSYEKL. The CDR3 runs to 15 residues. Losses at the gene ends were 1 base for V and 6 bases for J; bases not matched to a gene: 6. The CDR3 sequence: CASSQGPGGADTQYF. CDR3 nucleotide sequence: TGCGCCAGCAGCCAAGGTCCGGGGGGGGCCGATACGCAGTATTTT.

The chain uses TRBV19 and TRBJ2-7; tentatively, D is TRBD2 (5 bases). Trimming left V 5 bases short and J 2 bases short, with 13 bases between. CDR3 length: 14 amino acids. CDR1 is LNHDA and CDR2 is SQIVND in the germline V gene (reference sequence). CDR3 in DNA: TGTGCCAGTAGTTACGGACTCCTAACCTACGAGCAGTACTTC. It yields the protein CASSYGLLTYEQYF.

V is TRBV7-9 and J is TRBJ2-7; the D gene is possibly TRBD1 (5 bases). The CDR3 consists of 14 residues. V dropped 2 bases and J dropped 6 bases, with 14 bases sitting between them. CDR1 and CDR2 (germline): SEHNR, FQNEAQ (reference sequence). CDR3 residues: CASSLTSQGVEQYF. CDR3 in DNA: TGTGCCAGCAGCTTAACCAGCCAGGGCGTCGAGCAGTACTTC.

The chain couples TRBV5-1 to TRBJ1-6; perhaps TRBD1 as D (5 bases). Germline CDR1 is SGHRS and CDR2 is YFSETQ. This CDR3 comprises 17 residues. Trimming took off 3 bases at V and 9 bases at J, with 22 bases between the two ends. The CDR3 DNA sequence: TGCGCCAGCAGCTCTATGATTGGAGCGACGGGGGGTTCACCCCTCCACTTT. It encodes CASSSMIGATGGSPLHF.

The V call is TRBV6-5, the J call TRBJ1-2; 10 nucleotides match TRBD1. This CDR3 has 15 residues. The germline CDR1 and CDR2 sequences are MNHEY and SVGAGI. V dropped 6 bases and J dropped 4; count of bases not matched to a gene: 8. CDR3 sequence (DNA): TGTGCCAGCAGAGAGACAGGGGGCCGGGCCTATGGCTACACCTTC. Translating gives CASRETGGRAYGYTF.

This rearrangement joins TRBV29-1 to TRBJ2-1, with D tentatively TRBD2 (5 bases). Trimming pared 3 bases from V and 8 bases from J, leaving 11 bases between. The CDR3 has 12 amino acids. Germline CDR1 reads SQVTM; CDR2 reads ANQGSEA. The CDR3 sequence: CSVEDVRDEQFF. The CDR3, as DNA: TGCAGCGTTGAGGACGTGCGGGATGAGCAGTTCTTC.

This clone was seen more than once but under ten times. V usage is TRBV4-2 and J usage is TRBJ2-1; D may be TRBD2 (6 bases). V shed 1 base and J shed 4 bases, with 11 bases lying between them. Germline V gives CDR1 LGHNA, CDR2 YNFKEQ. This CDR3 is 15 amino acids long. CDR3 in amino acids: CASSQVPGVYNEQFF. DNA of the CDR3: TGTGCCAGCAGCCAAGTACCGGGAGTATACAATGAGCAGTTCTTC.

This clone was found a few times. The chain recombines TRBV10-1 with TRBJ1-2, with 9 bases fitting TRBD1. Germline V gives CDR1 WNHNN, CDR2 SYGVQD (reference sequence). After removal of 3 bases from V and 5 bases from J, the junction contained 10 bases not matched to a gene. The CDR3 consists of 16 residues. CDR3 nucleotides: TGCGCCAGCAGTGATGGAGACAGGGGGAGTGGATATGGCTACACCTTC. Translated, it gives CASSDGDRGSGYGYTF.

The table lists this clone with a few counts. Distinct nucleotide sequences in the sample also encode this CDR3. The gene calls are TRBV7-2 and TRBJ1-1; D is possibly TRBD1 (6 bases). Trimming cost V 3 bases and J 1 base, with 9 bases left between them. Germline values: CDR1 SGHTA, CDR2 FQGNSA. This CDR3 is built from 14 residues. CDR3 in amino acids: CASSLLGANTEAFF. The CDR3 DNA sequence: TGTGCCAGCAGCTTGTTGGGGGCGAACACTGAAGCTTTCTTT.

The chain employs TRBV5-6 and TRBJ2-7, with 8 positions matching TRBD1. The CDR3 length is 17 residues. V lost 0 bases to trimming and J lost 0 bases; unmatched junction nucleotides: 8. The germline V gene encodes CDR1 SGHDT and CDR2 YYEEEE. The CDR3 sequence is CASSLAPWGQVSYEQYF. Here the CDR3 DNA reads TGTGCCAGCAGCTTGGCCCCATGGGGACAGGTCTCCTACGAGCAGTACTTC.

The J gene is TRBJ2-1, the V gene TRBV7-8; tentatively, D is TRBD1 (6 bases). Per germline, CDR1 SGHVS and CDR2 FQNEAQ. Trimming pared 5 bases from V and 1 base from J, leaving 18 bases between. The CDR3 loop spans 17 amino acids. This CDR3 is CASSTRTGPTSYNEQFF. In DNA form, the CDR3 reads TGTGCCAGCAGCACACGAACAGGGCCCACTTCCTACAATGAGCAGTTCTTC. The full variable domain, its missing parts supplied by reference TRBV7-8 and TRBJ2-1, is GAGVSQSPRYKVAKRGQDVALRCDPISGHVSLFWYQQALGQGPEFLTYFQNEAQLDKSGLPSDRFFAERPEGSVSTLKIQRTQQEDSAVYLCASSTRTGPTSYNEQFFGPGTRLTVL.

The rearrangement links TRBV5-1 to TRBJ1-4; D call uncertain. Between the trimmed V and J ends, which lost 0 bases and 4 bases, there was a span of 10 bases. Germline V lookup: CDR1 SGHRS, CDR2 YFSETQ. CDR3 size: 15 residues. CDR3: CASSLGQAYNEKLFF. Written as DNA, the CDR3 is TGCGCCAGCAGCTTGGGACAAGCTTATAATGAAAAACTGTTTTTT.

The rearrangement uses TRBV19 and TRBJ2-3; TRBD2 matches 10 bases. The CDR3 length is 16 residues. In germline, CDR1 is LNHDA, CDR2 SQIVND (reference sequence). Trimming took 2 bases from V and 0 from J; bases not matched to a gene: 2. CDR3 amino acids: CASSIQAGGSTDTQYF. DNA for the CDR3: TGTGCCAGTAGTATACAAGCGGGAGGGAGCACAGATACGCAGTATTTT.

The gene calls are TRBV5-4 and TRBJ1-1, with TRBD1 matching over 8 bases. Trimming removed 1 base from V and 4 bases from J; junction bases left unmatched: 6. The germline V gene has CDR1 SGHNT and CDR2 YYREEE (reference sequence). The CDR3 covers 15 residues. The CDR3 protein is CASSLQGAISTEAFF. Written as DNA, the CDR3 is TGTGCCAGCAGCTTGCAGGGGGCGATCTCCACTGAAGCTTTCTTT.